This note documents a single T cell receptor (beta chain) sequence. This clone was recorded a few times. Its antigen remains unidentified. One base away there is no much larger clone; base qualities are not given. V gives up 0 bases and J gives up 6 bases, and the segment between their germline ends measures 12 bases. The CDR3 has 14 amino acids, counting the end cysteine and phenylalanine. Of the read, only the CDR3 DNA is kept; its 42 bases are in frame from base 1. The germline V gene provides CDR1 SGHTS and CDR2 YDEGEE. The cohort consisted of hundreds of healthy bone marrow donors. Cohort members were all nominally healthy when sampled, although unrecorded immune exposures were likely present. The donor tested CMV seronegative and was one of the 352 seronegative cohort members. Each donor provided a peripheral blood sample, and peripheral blood mononuclear cells were used for TCR beta sequencing. Genomic DNA extraction from the blood cell samples was performed with the Qiagen DNeasy Blood Extraction Kit.

The library was built by means of the immunoSEQ multiplex PCR assay. For the multiplex PCR, a mixture combining 60 forward primers for TCR Vbeta segments and 13 reverse primers for TCR Jbeta segments was used. A multiplex PCR assay on genomic DNA amplified the CDR3 region of rearranged TCR beta genes. The Illumina HiSeq System was used to sequence the amplified TCR beta libraries as 87-base-pair reads. As for the original processing: A later analysis counted tens of millions of unique TCR beta chains across the 550 to 700 repertoires, and 9 million to 14 million of these chains were shared by at least two donors. A nearest-neighbor algorithm error-corrected the raw reads and collapsed the reads into unique sequences, merging closely related sequences to remove PCR and sequencing errors. Alignment of CDR3 sequences to IMGT reference sequences was used to assign V, D and J gene segments. For a sequence to be retained, a match of at least six nucleotides was required to both a V gene segment and a J gene segment. Rearrangements were classified as productive when the CDR3 lacked stop codons and remained in frame with V and J, and all other rearrangements were classified as non-productive. CDR3 was defined according to IMGT convention as the region running from the second conserved V-encoded cysteine to the conserved J-encoded phenylalanine. The earlier analysis of 550 to 650 of the donors excluded any sequence lacking an unambiguous match to a single V gene segment. In an earlier analysis of 450 to 750 of the donors, a V segment was called functional when productive rearrangements were above 56.7%, and segregating when the standard deviation between donors exceeded 5%. A statistical classification framework was developed to diagnose cytomegalovirus status using the catalog of TCR beta chain sequences. A later analysis assigned V and J genes by comparing TCR nucleotide sequences with IMGT/GENE-DB human TR gene sequences. A later analysis assigned CDR3 sequences and most-parsimonious VDJ recombination scenarios with the TCRdist pipeline. A later analysis defined each TCR beta chain by its CDR3 amino acid sequence plus V-gene family, and excluded reads lacking a unique V-gene family. As a way to deal with suspected cross-contamination and a sequencing artifact, a later analysis dropped 640 or so nucleotide sequences that were highly shared and had low generation probability. A later analysis calculated a clonal expansion index for each public chain from normalized within-repertoire ranks of inferred template counts. In a later analysis, generation probabilities were computed using a VDJ recombination model fitted to out-of-frame rearrangements, and the results were checked against IGoR. Hypergeometric tests were used in a later analysis to score TCR-TCR, TCR-HLA and TCR-CMV co-occurrence, with a repertoire-size bias correction applied to the TCR pairs. To estimate false discovery rates, a later analysis permuted the HLA or CMV assignments 20 times. A later analysis grouped co-occurring TCRs with DBSCAN, adding TCRdist sequence similarity when clustering within HLA-allele-positive subsets. Co-occurrence clustering excluded repertoires with fewer than 30,000 or more than 120,000 public chains, plus five with anomalous nucleotide sharing. TCRdb stores this immuneACCESS table with in-frame sequences only. Part of the clones is absent; in the studies checked, under half of the shortfall reflects unresolved V genes, and no reason is known for the rest. Clone size and the V and J calls come from that table; the DNA yielded D and trimming. For this sample the table gives about 140,000 clones, of which approximately 9% were detected only once. The ten largest clones take up 1.5% to 2% of the sample.

The data derive from a study of cytomegalovirus exposure and HLA in healthy donors (dated by TCRdb to 2017 to 2019). In terms of the full investigation: According to an earlier analysis of 550 to 750 of the donors, about 190 million T cells yielded over 90 million unique TCR beta sequences and approximately 300 Gb of sequence data. An early release covering just under 650 HLA-typed donors comprised approximately 300 gigabases of sequencing data and approximately 85 million unique TCR sequences. Among the roughly 430 genotyped donors, approximately 82% belonged to the genetic ancestry cluster associated with self-reported Caucasian donors. The study aimed to test whether signatures of past pathogen exposure could be identified by cataloging public T cell receptors. The study used immunosequencing to profile the T cell repertoires of about 670 subjects and linked those repertoires to cytomegalovirus serostatus. In addition to the first cohort of 666 subjects, a separate validation cohort of some 120 different subjects was used. The study combined high-throughput TCR immunosequencing, statistical association of individual TCRs with disease status, and machine learning to predict cytomegalovirus infection status. To study patterns of TCR occurrence, a later analysis re-analyzed previously published TCR beta repertoires from 700 or so donors and added high-resolution HLA genotyping. Rather than drawing on any new phenotypic data, the later analysis identified candidate immune exposures from TCR beta sequences and the way those sequences occurred across donors. To decide whether each TCR beta V gene segment behaved as functional or pseudogenic, an earlier analysis of some 570 of the donors relied on high-throughput TCR beta sequencing. Alongside the repertoire data, information on donor age, sex, ethnicity and CMV serostatus was compiled. In a later genetic analysis, genome-wide SNP genotypes for about 55% of the roughly 700 donors were used, and that subset was treated as a discovery cohort. Every repertoire in the discovery cohort had been generated on one and the same sequencing platform. HLA typing included class I and class II loci at four-digit resolution. The number of donors typed differed by locus, with about 629-640 for A, B, C, DRB1 and DQB1, around 500 for DQA1, 600 to 610 for DPA1, and around 460 for DPB1. Because of strong linkage in the cohort, a handful of DR-DQ haplotypes were treated as single units for association and clustering. Among about 400 genotyped donors of the cohort, an average of approximately 240,000 unique TCR beta nucleotide sequences was sequenced per donor, of which approximately 19% were non-productive.

Findings and caveats that apply to the study as a whole: In a later analysis, 16,951 TCR beta sequences were associated with specific HLA alleles at a false discovery rate of 0.05. An earlier analysis of approximately 540 of the donors showed that most TCR beta V segments appeared in productive rearrangements either about 87% or about 30% of the time, which broadly matched IMGT annotations. According to the authors, the approach could potentially be generalized to other disease states and immunological phenotypes. The classifier was reported to diagnose cytomegalovirus status with high specificity and sensitivity in both the original cohort and the validation cohort. A cluster of highly shared sequence variants was judged likely to be a technical artifact of the sequencing pipeline. The study listed 150 to 200 TCR beta chains as associated with cytomegalovirus. Because some donors lacked HLA typing at each locus, the association tests relied only on the typed subset. Some IMGT-functional V segments, including TRBV6-2 and TRBV6-3, could not be distinguished by the 87-base-pair reads and were therefore excluded. Immune exposure information for the cohort was limited to CMV serostatus. In a later genetic analysis, fewer N-insertions in productive TCRs were reported among donors in an Asian-associated ancestry cluster than the approximately 710-donor mean. According to a later analysis, TCR association rates differed among HLA loci, with DRB1 alleles showing the most associated TCRs and HLA-C alleles showing the fewest. A later analysis reported that several top co-occurrence clusters appeared linked to parvovirus B19, influenza, CMV and Epstein-Barr virus. In vitro tests confirmed that a few of the cytomegalovirus-associated TCR beta chains recognize cytomegalovirus antigens. Linkage disequilibrium might explain the correlated functional status among segregating V segments, but an unknown experimental factor could not be excluded. A later genetic analysis associated a missense DCLRE1C variant with V-gene and J-gene trimming of TCR beta chains, and an independent cohort replicated the association. In this cohort, only TCR beta chains were sequenced, and detectable features were limited by the absence of alpha or paired-chain data. A further reported finding was that TCR beta sequences accurately predicted the HLA-A and HLA-B alleles for most subjects in the first cohort. Compared with equally common non-associated chains, HLA-associated TCR beta chains in a later analysis were more clonally expanded and had lower generation probabilities. The presence/absence analyses assumed that sequencing depth was roughly uniform across donors, and that assumption may not be true. Across donors, most TCR sequences were observed very rarely, whereas some public TCRs were present in many individuals. Most CMV-associated TCR beta chains appeared to be HLA-restricted in a later analysis, and the HLA associations seemed to be driven largely by CMV exposure. Assigning TCR associations to individual alleles was difficult when HLA alleles, especially DR and DQ, strongly co-occurred. The earlier analysis of nearly 600 of the donors excluded approximately 17 rarely observed V segments, including chromosome 9 orphons, because counts were too low.

The chain uses TRBV5-8 and TRBJ1-1; the D gene is perhaps TRBD1, on 5 matching bases. The source of this sequence is a male donor in good health and CMV-seronegative. The sample taken for sequencing was PBMCs. The CDR3 corresponds to CASSLALGGPEAFF. The bases read TGTGCCAGCAGCTTGGCCCTGGGGGGACCTGAAGCTTTCTTT.